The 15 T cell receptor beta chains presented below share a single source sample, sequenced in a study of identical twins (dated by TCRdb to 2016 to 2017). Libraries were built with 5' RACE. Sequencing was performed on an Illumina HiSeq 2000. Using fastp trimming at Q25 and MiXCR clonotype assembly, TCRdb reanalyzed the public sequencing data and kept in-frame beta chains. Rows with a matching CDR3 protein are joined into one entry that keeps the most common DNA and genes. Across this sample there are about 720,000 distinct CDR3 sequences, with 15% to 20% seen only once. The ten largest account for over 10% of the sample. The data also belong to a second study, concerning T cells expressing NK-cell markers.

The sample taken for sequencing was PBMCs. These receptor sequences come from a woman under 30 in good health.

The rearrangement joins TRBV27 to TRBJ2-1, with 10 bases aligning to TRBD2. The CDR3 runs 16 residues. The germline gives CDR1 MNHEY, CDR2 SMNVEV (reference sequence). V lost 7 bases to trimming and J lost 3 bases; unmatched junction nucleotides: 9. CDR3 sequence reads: CASIPSGGSFYNEQFF. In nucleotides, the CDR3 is TGTGCCAGCATTCCTAGCGGGGGTAGTTTCTACAATGAGCAGTTCTTC.

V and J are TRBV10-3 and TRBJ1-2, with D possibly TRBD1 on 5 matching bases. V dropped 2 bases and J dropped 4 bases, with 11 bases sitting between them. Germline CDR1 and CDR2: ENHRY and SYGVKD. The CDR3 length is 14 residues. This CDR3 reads CAISEDSLGYGYTF. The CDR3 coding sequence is TGTGCCATCAGTGAGGACAGCCTAGGCTATGGCTACACCTTC.

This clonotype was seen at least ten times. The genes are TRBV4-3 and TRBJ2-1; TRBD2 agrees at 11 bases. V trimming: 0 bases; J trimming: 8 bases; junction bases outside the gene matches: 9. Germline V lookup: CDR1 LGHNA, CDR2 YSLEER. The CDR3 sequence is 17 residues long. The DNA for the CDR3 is TGCGCCAGCAGCCAAGATGAGGCTAGCGGGAGGCAGGATGAGCAGTTCTTC. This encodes CASSQDEASGRQDEQFF.

CDR3 in DNA: TGTGCCAGCAGGGGACAGGGGCGAATTAAATACGAGCAGTACTTC. This codes for CASRGQGRIKYEQYF. The chain couples TRBV6-1 to TRBJ2-7, with 10 bases aligning to TRBD1. This CDR3 has 15 residues. Unmatched junction bases numbered 9, after V lost 6 bases and J lost 4 bases. The germline V gene encodes CDR1 MNHNS and CDR2 SASEGT.

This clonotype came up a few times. This CDR3 is CASRGGTSGSGEQFF. CDR3 DNA sequence: TGTGCCAGCAGAGGAGGGACTAGCGGGAGCGGTGAGCAGTTCTTC. The J gene is TRBJ2-1, the V gene TRBV6-1; 14 bases are a match to TRBD2. Germline V gene lookup returns CDR1 MNHNS and CDR2 SASEGT. With 6 bases clipped from V and 9 bases from J, the junction kept 7 bases outside the gene matches. The CDR3 is 15 amino acids.

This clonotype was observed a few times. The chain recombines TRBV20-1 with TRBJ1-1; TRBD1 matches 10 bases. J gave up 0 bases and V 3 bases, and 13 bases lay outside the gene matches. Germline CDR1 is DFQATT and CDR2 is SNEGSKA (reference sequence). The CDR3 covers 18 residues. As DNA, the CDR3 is TGCAGTGCTAGTCGGGGGTGGGGACAGGGGACCCTGAACACTGAAGCTTTCTTT. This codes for CSASRGWGQGTLNTEAFF.

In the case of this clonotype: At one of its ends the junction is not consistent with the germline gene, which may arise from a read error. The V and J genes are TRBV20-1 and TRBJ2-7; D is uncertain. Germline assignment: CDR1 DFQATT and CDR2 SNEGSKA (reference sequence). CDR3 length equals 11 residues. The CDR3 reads CSARVLETEPF. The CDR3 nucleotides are TGCAGTGCTAGAGTATTGGAGACCGAGCCTTTC.

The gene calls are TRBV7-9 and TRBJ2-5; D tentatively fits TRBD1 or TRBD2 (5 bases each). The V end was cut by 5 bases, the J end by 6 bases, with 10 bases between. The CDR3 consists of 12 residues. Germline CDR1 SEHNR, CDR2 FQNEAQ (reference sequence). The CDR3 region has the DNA TGTGCCAGCAGCCCGGGACGGCAGACCCAGTACTTC. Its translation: CASSPGRQTQYF.

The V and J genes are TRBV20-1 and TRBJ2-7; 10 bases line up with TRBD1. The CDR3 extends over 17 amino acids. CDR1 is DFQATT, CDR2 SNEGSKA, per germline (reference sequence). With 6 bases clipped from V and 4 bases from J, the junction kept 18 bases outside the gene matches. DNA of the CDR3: TGCAGTGCCGCCGGACAGGGGGAGGGACTAGGGTTGTACGAGCAGTACTTC. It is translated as CSAAGQGEGLGLYEQYF.

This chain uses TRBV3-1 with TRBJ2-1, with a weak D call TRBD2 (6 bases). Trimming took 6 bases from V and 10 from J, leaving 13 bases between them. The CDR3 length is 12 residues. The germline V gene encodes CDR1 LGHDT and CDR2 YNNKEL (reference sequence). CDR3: CASSPRRGEQFF. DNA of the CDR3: TGTGCCAGCAGTCCCCGCCGGGGGGAGCAGTTCTTC.

Here the CDR3 reads CASSWAYNEQFF. The CDR3 DNA sequence: TGTGCCAGCAGTTGGGCCTACAATGAGCAGTTCTTC. The chain recombines TRBV6-1 with TRBJ2-1; D is unresolved. Germline lookup yields CDR1 MNHNS and CDR2 SASEGT. V was shortened by 5 bases and J by 2 bases, with 4 bases between the two germline ends. The CDR3 has 12 amino acids.

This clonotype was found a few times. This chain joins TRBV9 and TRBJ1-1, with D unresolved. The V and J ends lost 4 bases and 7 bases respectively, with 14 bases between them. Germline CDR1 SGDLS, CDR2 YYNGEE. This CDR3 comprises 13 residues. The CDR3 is CASSRVGGFEAFF. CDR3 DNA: TGTGCCAGCAGCAGAGTAGGAGGTTTTGAAGCTTTCTTT.

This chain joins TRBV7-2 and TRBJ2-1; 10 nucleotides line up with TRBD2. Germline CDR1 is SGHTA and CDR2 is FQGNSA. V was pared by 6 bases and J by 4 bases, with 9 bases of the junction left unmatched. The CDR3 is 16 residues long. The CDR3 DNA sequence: TGTGCCAGCAGACAGCGGGAGGGCTGGGGGTACAATGAGCAGTTCTTC. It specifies CASRQREGWGYNEQFF.

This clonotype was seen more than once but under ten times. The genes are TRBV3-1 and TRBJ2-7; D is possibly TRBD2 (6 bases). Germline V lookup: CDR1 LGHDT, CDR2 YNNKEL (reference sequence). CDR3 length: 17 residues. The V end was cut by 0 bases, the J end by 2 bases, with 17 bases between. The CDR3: CASSQDLRASAAYEQYF. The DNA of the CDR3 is TGTGCCAGCAGCCAAGATCTTCGGGCTAGCGCGGCCTACGAGCAGTACTTC.

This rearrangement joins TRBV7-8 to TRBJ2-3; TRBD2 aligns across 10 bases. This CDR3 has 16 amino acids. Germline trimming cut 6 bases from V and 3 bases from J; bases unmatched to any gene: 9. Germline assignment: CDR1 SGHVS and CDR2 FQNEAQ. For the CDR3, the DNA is TGTGCCAGCAGTCGGATAGCGGGGGGAGGGACAGATACGCAGTATTTT. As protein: CASSRIAGGGTDTQYF.